This T cell receptor (beta chain) was sequenced in a study of blood T cell repertoires in COVID-19. The CDR3 is 16 residues long. V shed 8 bases and J shed 6 bases, with 25 bases lying between them. The germline V gene encodes CDR1 MNHEY and CDR2 SMNVEV (reference sequence). The data were produced by immunoSEQ multiplex PCR, yet TCRdb's version contains in-frame clones alone and is incomplete. The table records fewer than 250,000 clones, around 91% of them present only once. This clone has at least ten counts. Grouping used clinical history reported by participants in a survey and questionnaire. The chain carries TRBV27 and TRBJ1-2; D is unclear. The sample was PBMCs or T cells enriched from blood (not recorded which). The TCR originated in a man aged 25 to 40 who had been exposed to COVID-19. Here the CDR3 DNA reads TGTGCCAGCGGCCCTAACCTGGGCGGACGAGGGCATGGCTACACCTTC. This translates into CASGPNLGGRGHGYTF.